The following is a TCR beta chain sequence with its context. The data were obtained in a study of response to subunit inactivated influenza vaccine. The CDR3 runs to 15 residues. Germline V lookup: CDR1 LGHNA, CDR2 YSLEER. V gave up 3 bases and J gave up 2 bases, with 13 bases separating them. Via MiXCR, TCRdb re-called the RT-PCR reads, giving one row per CDR3 protein. The sample has some 540,000 distinct CDR3 sequences, roughly 25% seen once. These data were likewise used in another study, on T cells expressing NK-cell markers. From that study: UMIs accompanied the 5'RACE template switching by which TCR beta cDNA was made. Seven donors tested HCMV-seropositive and one tested seronegative among the eight sequenced. The leading position in the CD3+CD56-NKG2C+ fraction of a few donors also went to these clonotypes.

This chain connects TRBV4-3 to TRBJ2-5, with D possibly matching TRBD1 (5 bases). This specimen consisted of CD4+ T cells sorted from PBMCs, obtained approximately 13 days after vaccination. The sequence came from a man aged 45 to 65 who received an inactivated influenza vaccine. CDR3 amino acids: CASSHTRNRQETQYF. The CDR3 nucleotides read TGCGCCAGCAGCCATACCAGGAACAGGCAAGAGACCCAGTACTTC.